This record looks at one TCR beta chain sequence and its context. The antigen this receptor binds is unknown. It has no much larger one-base neighbor in the sample; base qualities were not kept. This specimen comes from a study of vaccination and CD4 T cells after COVID-19 (dated 2022 in TCRdb). For the study in its entirety: SARS-CoV-2 positivity had been established in the convalescent patients by nasal swab PCR, and mild disease was recorded in several of these patients and severe disease in one. Culture stimuli were overlapping spike peptide pools from SARS-CoV-2 and from the common cold coronaviruses HCoV-NL63, HCoV-OC43 and HCoV-229E. The time from the second vaccine dose to post-vaccine blood sampling had a median of around 72 days and ranged from 14 to 241 days. Control cultures used a CEFX viral epitope pool as positive control, an HIV-1 Nef peptide pool as negative control, or no peptide. Post-COVID blood samples from convalescent patients were collected a median of roughly 100 days after diagnosis, with a range of 35 to 161 days. Participants got two doses of the Pfizer-BioNTech BNT162b2 vaccine (n=8) or two doses of the Moderna mRNA-1273 vaccine (n=2). The convalescent cohort included six males and four females, with two Hispanic individuals, seven Caucasians, two Asians and one multiracial person. In ten to eleven COVID-19 convalescent patients and several infection-naive healthy vaccine recipients, the spike-specific CD4+ TCR repertoire before mRNA vaccination was compared with the repertoire after mRNA vaccination. Results the study describes overall, beyond this receptor: Among convalescent patients, a median approximately 88% of the SARS-CoV-2-reactive clones seen after vaccination appeared only after vaccination, which suggests priming specific to the vaccine. Of the vaccine-specific clones found in convalescent patients, nearly all (304 of 307) were mono-reactive for SARS-CoV-2 spike instead of being cross-reactive with common cold coronaviruses. The number of convalescent patients in the study was relatively small, and the study did not examine early timepoints following natural infection. Although the median number of SARS-CoV-2-reactive clonotypes went up from 20 to 25 after infection to 35 to 40 after vaccination, the increase was not significant.

The treatment or condition label, read with the paper, signifies: approximately 10-day PBMC culture with coronavirus spike peptide pools or control peptides (ViraFEST assay). The ViraFEST assay was used in the study, in which antigen-specific T cells were expanded with peptide pools and expanded clonotypes were subsequently identified by TCR sequencing. The convalescent patients' positive SARS-CoV-2 PCR tests fell between March and December 2020, which was before the Alpha, Beta and Delta variants emerged in the United States. Fewer than 2.5 million PBMCs per well were cultured in IMDM with about 5% human AB serum and roughly 9.3 IU/ml IL-2, plus 10 ug/ml peptide pools. Half of the culture medium was replaced with fresh IL-2-containing medium on days 3 and 7. Once the cells had been in culture for roughly 10 days, the EasySep CD4+ T cell isolation kit was used to isolate CD4+ T cells by negative selection. PBMCs were separated from whole blood using Ficoll-Paque Plus gradient centrifugation and then either used fresh or cryopreserved at -140C. Each culture condition was generally run in triplicate wells.

Libraries were built with PCR. DNA from cultured CD4+ T cells was subjected to TCR sequencing with the Oncomine TCR Beta short-read assay at the Johns Hopkins FTIC core. The QIAamp micro DNA kit was used to extract genomic DNA from the cultured CD4+ T cells. Oncomine TCR Beta libraries made from cultured CD4+ T cells were pooled using unique dual indexes and sequenced on an Illumina iSeq 100. The study's own analysis went as follows. Non-productive sequences were removed, and CDR3s not starting with C, not ending with F or W, or shorter than 7 amino acids were discarded. The MANAFEST web application was used to identify antigen-specific clonotypes by comparing peptide-stimulated wells against reference wells and other culture wells. For a clone to be called positive, the clone needed an FDR below 0.05, an odds ratio above 5, and a productive frequency above 0.1% in at least two of three replicate wells. Cross-reactive clonotypes were defined as significantly expanded in both SARS-CoV-2 spike wells and at least one common cold coronavirus spike condition. Using R version 3.6.1, CDR3 homology was evaluated through Levenshtein distances (stringdist) along with unrooted phylogenetic trees (ape). The public reads were reanalyzed by TCRdb: fastp trimming at Q25, MiXCR alignment, in-frame beta chains only. Rows with a matching CDR3 protein are joined into one entry that keeps the most common DNA and genes. The V and J calls come from TCRdb's annotation, not from the publication. This sample lists about 14,000 distinct CDR3 sequences; 30% to 35% were detected once. The ten largest clones represent roughly 10% of the sample.

Spanning cysteine to phenylalanine, the CDR3 consists of 14 amino acids. The only DNA kept is the CDR3, 42 bases in frame from the first base. V lost 4 bases and J lost 5 bases; the stretch between them is 11 bases long. From a lookup of the germline V gene, CDR1 and CDR2 are KGHDR and SFDVKD. The chain was built from TRBV24-1 and TRBJ1-5, with the D gene uncertain. This sample comprised CD4+ T cells from blood, cultured in vitro, obtained after SARS-CoV-2 vaccination. This TCR came from a human donor who had recovered from COVID-19. Read as DNA, the sequence is TGTGCCACCAGTGACTCGGGGATTTATCAGCCCCAGCATTTT. It translates to CATSDSGIYQPQHF.